These 30 T cell receptor beta chains came from one sample sequenced in a study of blood T cell repertoires in COVID-19. Data came from immunoSEQ multiplex PCR; TCRdb stores just in-frame clones and leaves some out. The sample has around 53,000 clones, 77% seen once; the top ten hold roughly 45%. The sequencing sample was made of peripheral blood. These receptors were obtained from a man between 65 and 85 years old with active or convalescent COVID-19.

The genes are TRBV19 and TRBJ2-7; TRBD2 might be the D (6 bases). The CDR3 is made up of 15 amino acids. Germline-derived CDR1 and CDR2 are LNHDA and SQIVND (reference sequence). With 2 bases removed from V and 5 bases from J, the gap between germline ends came to 16 bases. The CDR3 is CASSILTGGYNEQYF. CDR3 DNA: TGTGCCAGTAGTATATTGACTGGAGGGTACAACGAGCAGTACTTC.

The chain links TRBV7-9 to TRBJ2-7, with 7 bases matching TRBD1. Trimming removed 7 bases from V and 0 bases from J; junction bases left unmatched: 9. Looked up from germline, CDR1 is SEHNR and CDR2 is FQNEAQ (reference sequence). CDR3 size: 15 residues. CDR3 bases: TGTGCCAGCATCGACAGGGTGGGCAACTCCTACGAGCAGTACTTC. Protein: CASIDRVGNSYEQYF.

This chain connects TRBV5-8 to TRBJ2-1; TRBD2 agrees at 9 bases. J lost 0 bases, V lost 0 bases, and 1 base had no gene match. The CDR3 is made up of 16 amino acids. Germline V gives CDR1 SGHTS, CDR2 YDEGEE. The CDR3 DNA follows: TGTGCCAGCAGCTTGGGACTAGCGGCCTCCTACAATGAGCAGTTCTTC. Translating gives CASSLGLAASYNEQFF.

This chain uses TRBV4-3 with TRBJ1-2; D is uncertain. Germline values: CDR1 LGHNA, CDR2 YSLEER. The V end was cut by 0 bases, the J end by 5 bases, with 13 bases between. The CDR3 extends over 15 amino acids. CDR3 DNA sequence: TGCGCCAGCAGCCAAGAAAGCGGGCCCCAGTATGGCTACACCTTC. The encoded protein is CASSQESGPQYGYTF.

Notes on this clone: Other nucleotide sequences in the sample specify the same CDR3. CDR3 protein: CASSLGQNTEAFF. The CDR3 DNA follows: TGTGCCAGCAGCCTAGGGCAGAACACTGAAGCTTTCTTT. V is TRBV7-2 and J is TRBJ1-1; D unresolved. The length of the CDR3 is 13 residues. V lost 5 bases, J lost 1 base, and 8 bases lay in between. Germline V CDR1 and CDR2: SGHTA, FQGNSA.

V is TRBV6-6 and J is TRBJ1-1; D perhaps matches TRBD1 (6 bases). V was trimmed by 10 bases and J by 1 base, leaving 22 bases between them. The CDR3 sequence is 16 residues long. Per germline, CDR1 MNHNY and CDR2 SVGAGI (reference sequence). The chain's CDR3 is CATKLGTGRENTEAFF. The CDR3 DNA reads TGTGCCACAAAGCTAGGAACAGGGAGAGAGAACACTGAAGCTTTCTTT.

V and J are TRBV29-1 and TRBJ1-1; TRBD1 agrees at 9 bases. The length of the CDR3 is 13 residues. Germline assignment: CDR1 SQVTM and CDR2 ANQGSEA. After removal of 8 bases from V and 0 bases from J, the junction contained 4 bases not matched to a gene. In DNA, the CDR3 is TGCAGCCTCGGACAGGGGATGAACACTGAAGCTTTCTTT. Protein sequence: CSLGQGMNTEAFF.

This chain joins TRBV7-9 and TRBJ2-1; TRBD2 aligns across 9 bases. Losses at the gene ends were 1 base for V and 4 bases for J; bases not matched to a gene: 5. Germline V CDR1 and CDR2: SEHNR, FQNEAQ (reference sequence). CDR3 length: 16 residues. The CDR3 region has the DNA TGTGCCAGCAGCTTAGTGGCGGGAGGGCCGTACAATGAGCAGTTCTTC. It codes for CASSLVAGGPYNEQFF. Full variable domain (remainder filled in from reference TRBV7-9 and TRBJ2-1): DTGVSQNPRHKITKRGQNVTFRCDPISEHNRLYWYRQTLGQGPEFLTYFQNEAQLEKSRLLSDRFSAERPKGSFSTLEIQRTEQGDSAMYLCASSLVAGGPYNEQFFGPGTRLTVL.

This clone was seen just once. The rearrangement links TRBV11-2 to TRBJ2-7, with 8 bases fitting TRBD1. The germline V gene encodes CDR1 SGHAT and CDR2 FQNNGV. This CDR3 spans 17 amino acids. J lost 4 bases, V lost 5 bases, and 16 bases had no gene match. Here the CDR3 reads CASSLPGGRAPGYEQYF. In DNA form, the CDR3 reads TGTGCCAGCAGCCTACCAGGGGGCCGGGCCCCGGGGTACGAGCAGTACTTC.

The J gene is TRBJ1-1, the V gene TRBV18; no clear D. The CDR3 runs 15 residues. CDR1 is KGHSH and CDR2 is LQKENI in the germline V gene. V was shortened by 2 bases and J by 1 base, with 11 bases between the two germline ends. CDR3 residues: CASSPTRGANTEAFF. In nucleotides, the CDR3 is TGTGCCAGCTCACCAACCAGAGGCGCGAACACTGAAGCTTTCTTT.

V is TRBV19 and J is TRBJ2-5; 8 bases line up with TRBD2. Trimming took 3 bases from V and 4 from J; bases not matched to a gene: 7. From germline, CDR1 is LNHDA and CDR2 SQIVND (reference sequence). The CDR3 spans 15 residues. The CDR3 is CASSIFSGASETQYF. The DNA of the CDR3 is TGTGCCAGTAGTATTTTTAGCGGGGCCTCAGAGACCCAGTACTTC.

The rearrangement joins TRBV11-3 to TRBJ2-1; D might be TRBD2 (7 bases). The germline V gene has CDR1 SGHNT and CDR2 YENEEA. Between the trimmed V and J ends, which lost 7 bases and 7 bases, there was a span of 23 bases. This CDR3 is 16 amino acids long. The CDR3 region is CASNNPRGGRGNEQFF. The DNA of the CDR3 is TGTGCCAGCAACAACCCGAGGGGGGGGCGCGGGAATGAGCAGTTCTTC.

The genes are TRBV18 and TRBJ1-1; D is uncertain. Per the germline V gene, CDR1 is KGHSH and CDR2 is LQKENI. CDR3 length: 13 residues. V was trimmed by 3 bases and J by 1 base, leaving 6 bases between them. This CDR3 is CASSPRGNTEAFF. CDR3 coding DNA: TGTGCCAGCTCACCGCGCGGGAACACTGAAGCTTTCTTT.

This sequence joins TRBV9 and TRBJ2-7; the match to TRBD1 covers 10 bases. Germline V gene lookup returns CDR1 SGDLS and CDR2 YYNGEE. The CDR3 spans 15 residues. Trimming cost V 0 bases and J 4 bases; bases outside gene matches: 4. Here the CDR3 DNA reads TGTGCCAGCAGCGTAGGGGACAGGGGTTTGTACGAGCAGTACTTC. Residues: CASSVGDRGLYEQYF.

The chain joins TRBV7-3 to TRBJ2-1; D gene ambiguous. Germline CDR1 and CDR2: SGHTA and FQGTGA. This CDR3 has 16 residues. The germline V and J ends were trimmed by 1 base and 0 bases, with 10 bases remaining between them. This CDR3 reads CASSLSQASSYNEQFF. In DNA, the CDR3 is TGTGCCAGCAGCTTAAGCCAGGCAAGCTCCTACAATGAGCAGTTCTTC. The full variable domain, in which reference TRBV7-3 and TRBJ2-1 provide the parts outside the CDR3, is GAGVSQTPSNKVTEKGKYVELRCDPISGHTALYWYRQSLGQGPEFLIYFQGTGAADDSGLPNDRFFAVRPEGSVSTLKIQRTERGDSAVYLCASSLSQASSYNEQFFGPGTRLTVL.

The rearrangement joins TRBV13 to TRBJ1-1; D may be TRBD1 (5 bases). Germline CDR1 PRHDT, CDR2 FYEKMQ (reference sequence). The CDR3 runs to 13 residues. V shed 7 bases and J shed 3 bases, with 12 bases lying between them. The CDR3 is CASMGGEDTEAFF. The CDR3 DNA follows: TGTGCCAGCATGGGGGGAGAGGACACTGAAGCTTTCTTT.

The rearrangement uses TRBV19 and TRBJ2-3; 9 nucleotides match TRBD1. Per the germline V gene, CDR1 is LNHDA and CDR2 is SQIVND (reference sequence). Trimming took 10 bases from V and 1 from J; bases not matched to a gene: 3. The CDR3 is 13 residues long. CDR3 nucleotide sequence: TGTGCCACGAGGGACAGGGGCACAGATACGCAGTATTTT. Protein sequence: CATRDRGTDTQYF.

The CDR3 region has the DNA TGTGCCAGTAGTATAGGGCTCGTTGGCTACACCTTC. It encodes CASSIGLVGYTF. The rearrangement joins TRBV19 to TRBJ1-2; D unresolved. The CDR3 is 12 residues long. The germline V and J ends were trimmed by 1 base and 7 bases, with 7 bases remaining between them. Per germline, CDR1 LNHDA and CDR2 SQIVND (reference sequence).

The chain employs TRBV5-1 and TRBJ2-1; TRBD2 matches at 13 bases. With 4 bases clipped from V and 9 bases from J, the junction kept 10 bases outside the gene matches. Germline V gene data show CDR1 as SGHRS and CDR2 as YFSETQ. This CDR3 is built from 16 residues. CDR3 DNA: TGCGCCAGCAGCCCCCAGACTAGCGGGGGGCCATCTGAGCAGTTCTTC. This sequence encodes CASSPQTSGGPSEQFF.

The rearrangement uses TRBV5-5 and TRBJ1-1, with D maybe TRBD1 (5 bases). V lost 2 bases, J lost 0 bases, and 14 bases lay in between. The CDR3 extends over 16 amino acids. The germline V gene encodes CDR1 SGHKS and CDR2 YYEKEE (reference sequence). CDR3 residues: CASSFDSGNMNTEAFF. The CDR3 region has the DNA TGTGCCAGCAGCTTCGATTCAGGGAACATGAACACTGAAGCTTTCTTT.

This clone was detected once. This chain uses TRBV5-8 with TRBJ1-2; 7 positions agree with TRBD1. There are 15 residues in the CDR3. The germline V gene encodes CDR1 SGHTS and CDR2 YDEGEE. Germline trimming cut 2 bases from V and 4 bases from J; bases unmatched to any gene: 8. The CDR3 coding sequence is TGTGCCAGCAGCTTTCCCACAGGGGTCCGCTATGGCTACACCTTC. Protein sequence: CASSFPTGVRYGYTF.

CDR3 DNA: TGTGCCAGCAGGACTAGCGGGAGTGAGAACACCGGGGAGCTGTTTTTT. This translates into CASRTSGSENTGELFF. The V and J genes are TRBV2 and TRBJ2-2; TRBD2 agrees at 12 bases. The trim removed 6 bases at V and 1 base at J, leaving 3 bases unmatched. The CDR3 is 16 residues long. In germline, CDR1 is SNHLY, CDR2 FYNNEI.

The genes are TRBV15 and TRBJ2-1; D is unclear. Trimming pared 7 bases from V and 6 bases from J, leaving 13 bases between. This CDR3 has 13 amino acids. In germline, CDR1 is LNHNV, CDR2 YYDKDF (reference sequence). The CDR3 region has the DNA TGTGCCACCACCGGCAGCGAGTCCAATGAGCAGTTCTTC. It yields the protein CATTGSESNEQFF.

J is TRBJ1-1 and V is TRBV29-1; 8 nucleotides match TRBD1. V dropped 7 bases and J dropped 3; count of bases not matched to a gene: 7. This CDR3 region has 13 residues. CDR1 is SQVTM and CDR2 is ANQGSEA in the germline V gene. The CDR3 reads CSARQGRDTEAFF. DNA for the CDR3: TGCAGCGCCCGACAGGGGCGGGACACTGAAGCTTTCTTT.

Ten or more counts support this clone. The same CDR3 is also encoded by other DNA sequences in this sample. The chain links TRBV7-3 to TRBJ2-3; 10 bases align to TRBD1. The CDR3 consists of 14 residues. Germline V gene data show CDR1 as SGHTA and CDR2 as FQGTGA. The J segment lost 3 bases and the V segment lost 4 bases, leaving 1 base of the junction unmatched. CDR3 nucleotide sequence: TGTGCCAGCAGCTCGGGACAGGGGACAGATACGCAGTATTTT. Translation: CASSSGQGTDTQYF.

This chain connects TRBV7-9 to TRBJ1-1; no definite D call. The germline CDR1 and CDR2 sequences are SEHNR and FQNEAQ (reference sequence). The CDR3 contains 13 residues. The V end was cut by 4 bases, the J end by 1 base, with 7 bases between. CDR3 sequence reads: CASSSTSNTEAFF. The CDR3 DNA follows: TGTGCCAGCAGCTCGACTTCGAACACTGAAGCTTTCTTT.

This sequence joins TRBV29-1 and TRBJ2-2; 8 bases align to TRBD2. This CDR3 is 15 amino acids long. J gave up 5 bases and V 7 bases, and 12 bases lay outside the gene matches. Germline-derived CDR1 and CDR2 are SQVTM and ANQGSEA. CDR3 amino acids: CSASPGTRLTGELFF. The DNA of the CDR3 is TGCAGCGCGTCGCCCGGGACTAGGTTAACCGGGGAGCTGTTTTTT.

The V call is TRBV30, the J call TRBJ1-2, with 8 bases identical to TRBD1. Germline assignment: CDR1 GTSNPN and CDR2 SVGIG (reference sequence). J gave up 6 bases and V 8 bases, and 5 bases lay outside the gene matches. The CDR3 consists of 11 residues. The CDR3 DNA follows: TGTGCCCGTGACAGGGGCAATGGCTACACCTTC. This codes for CARDRGNGYTF.

The V and J genes are TRBV27 and TRBJ2-5, with D tentatively TRBD2 (7 bases). Germline assignment: CDR1 MNHEY and CDR2 SMNVEV (reference sequence). This CDR3 has 19 amino acids. V was trimmed by 5 bases and J by 1 base, leaving 26 bases between them. The CDR3 DNA reads as TGTGCCAGCAGTACACTCCTAGATAGGATGAGGGGGGGCCAAGAGACCCAGTACTTC. Amino acids: CASSTLLDRMRGGQETQYF.

The rearrangement links TRBV10-2 to TRBJ2-1, with a weak D call TRBD1 (5 bases). Germline values: CDR1 WSHSY, CDR2 SAAADI. V lost 3 bases, J lost 10 bases, and 16 bases lay in between. CDR3 size: 14 residues. The CDR3 is CASSDRQGLFEQFF. CDR3 nucleotide sequence: TGCGCCAGCAGTGATAGGCAGGGCCTCTTCGAGCAGTTCTTC.